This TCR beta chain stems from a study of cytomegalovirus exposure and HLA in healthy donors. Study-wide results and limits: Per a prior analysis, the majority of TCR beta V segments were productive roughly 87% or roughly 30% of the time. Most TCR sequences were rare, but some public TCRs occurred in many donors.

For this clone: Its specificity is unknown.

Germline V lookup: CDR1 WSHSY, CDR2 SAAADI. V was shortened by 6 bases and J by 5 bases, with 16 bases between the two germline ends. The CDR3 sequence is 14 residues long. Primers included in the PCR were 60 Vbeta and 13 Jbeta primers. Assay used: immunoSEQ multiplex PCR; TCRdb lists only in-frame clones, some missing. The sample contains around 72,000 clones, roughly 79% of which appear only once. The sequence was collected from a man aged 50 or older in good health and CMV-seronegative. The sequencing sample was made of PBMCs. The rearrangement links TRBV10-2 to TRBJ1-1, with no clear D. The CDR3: CASRSGGSRTEAFF. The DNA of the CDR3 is TGCGCCAGCAGGAGTGGAGGCTCGAGAACTGAAGCTTTCTTT.